The clone carrying this T cell receptor beta chain was detected only a few times. The antigen is unknown. Points from the study as a whole: Whole repertoires were not studied in the larger cohort, only one V-J beta rearrangement. Tumor Treg TCRs overlapped most with tumor naive CD4+ cells.

CDR3 length equals 12 residues. Trimming stripped 6 bases from V and 3 bases from J, with 10 bases between. CDR1 is SGHRS, CDR2 YFSETQ, per germline. Purified naive CD4+ T cells were depleted of CD25+ Tregs. Semi-nested PCR with Nested Universal Primer A followed constant-region reverse priming of full-length variable regions. TCRdb ran MiXCR on the 5' RACE reads and lists one entry per CDR3 protein. The repertoire holds 53,000 or so distinct CDR3 sequences, with around 24% as singletons. Sequenced input: tumor-infiltrating naive CD4+ T cells sorted from the breast tumor. Subset described: naive CD4+ T cells, CD4+CD45RA+CD25-. The origin of this receptor is a female donor with breast cancer. The chain joins TRBV5-1 to TRBJ2-7, with D possibly being TRBD1 (5 bases). Here the CDR3 reads CASKNTGYEQYF. CDR3 nucleotide sequence: TGCGCCAGCAAAAACACAGGCTACGAGCAGTACTTC.